These 3 T cell receptor beta chains originate from one sample sequenced in a study of cytomegalovirus exposure and HLA in healthy donors. With 60 Vbeta and 13 Jbeta primers, the PCR was carried out. TCRdb's table, derived via immunoSEQ multiplex PCR, lists solely in-frame clones and lacks some. Among over 200,000 clones listed, around 73% were seen once. Sequencing used PBMCs. These TCRs come from a male donor in good health and CMV-seronegative.

The chain links TRBV5-4 to TRBJ2-7; no clear D. Germline CDR1 is SGHNT and CDR2 is YYREEE (reference sequence). V lost 5 bases and J 3 bases, leaving 9 bases between the germline ends. The CDR3 has 12 residues. The CDR3 spells CASSPGNYEQYF. The CDR3 DNA reads as TGTGCCAGCAGTCCCGGTAACTACGAGCAGTACTTC.

This clone has just a few counts. The V and J genes are TRBV28 and TRBJ1-4; no clear D. Trimming shortened V by 6 bases and J by 7 bases, and 15 bases separated the two germline ends. This CDR3 has 14 amino acids. The germline gives CDR1 MDHEN, CDR2 SYDVKM. CDR3 nucleotide sequence: TGTGCCAGCAGCCCGTCCCTAGACCTTGAAAAACTGTTTTTT. It is translated as CASSPSLDLEKLFF. The full variable domain, its missing parts supplied by reference TRBV28 and TRBJ1-4, is DVKVTQSSRYLVKRTGEKVFLECVQDMDHENMFWYRQDPGLGLRLIYFSYDVKMKEKGDIPEGYSVSREKKERFSLILESASTNQTSMYLCASSPSLDLEKLFFGSGTQLSVL.

The chain links TRBV27 to TRBJ2-7; maybe TRBD2 (6 bases). V lost 5 bases to trimming and J lost 2 bases, with 16 bases between them. This CDR3 has 15 residues. CDR1 and CDR2 from the germline V gene are MNHEY and SMNVEV (reference sequence). The CDR3 reads CASSGGAGPPYEQYF. CDR3 nucleotide sequence: TGTGCCAGCAGTGGCGGGGCGGGTCCTCCCTACGAGCAGTACTTC.